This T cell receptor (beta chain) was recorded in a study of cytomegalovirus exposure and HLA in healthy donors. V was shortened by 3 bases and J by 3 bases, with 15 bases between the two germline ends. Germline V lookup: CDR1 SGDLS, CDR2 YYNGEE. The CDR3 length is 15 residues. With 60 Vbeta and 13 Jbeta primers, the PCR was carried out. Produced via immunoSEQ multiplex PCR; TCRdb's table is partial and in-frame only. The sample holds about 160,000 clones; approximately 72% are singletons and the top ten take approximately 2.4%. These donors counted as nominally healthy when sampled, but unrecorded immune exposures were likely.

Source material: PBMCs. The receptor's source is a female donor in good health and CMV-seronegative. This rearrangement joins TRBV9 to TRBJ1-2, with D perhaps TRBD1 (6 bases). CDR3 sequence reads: CASSATPSGDYGYTF. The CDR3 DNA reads TGTGCCAGCAGCGCCACGCCCTCAGGGGACTATGGCTACACCTTC.